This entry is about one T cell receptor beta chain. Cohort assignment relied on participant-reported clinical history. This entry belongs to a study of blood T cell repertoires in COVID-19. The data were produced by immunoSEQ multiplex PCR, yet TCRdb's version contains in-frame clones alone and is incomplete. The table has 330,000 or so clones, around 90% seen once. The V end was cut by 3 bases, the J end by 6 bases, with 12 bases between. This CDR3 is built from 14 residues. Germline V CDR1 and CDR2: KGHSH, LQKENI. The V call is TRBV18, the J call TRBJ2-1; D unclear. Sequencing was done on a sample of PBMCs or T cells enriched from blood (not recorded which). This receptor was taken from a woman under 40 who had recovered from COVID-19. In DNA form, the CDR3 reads TGTGCCAGCTCACCCAATTTAAACATCAATGAGCAGTTCTTC. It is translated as CASSPNLNINEQFF. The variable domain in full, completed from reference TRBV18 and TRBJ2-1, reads NAGVMQNPRHLVRRRGQEARLRCSPMKGHSHVYWYRQLPEEGLKFMVYLQKENIIDESGMPKERFSAEFPKEGPSILRIQQVVRGDSAAYFCASSPNLNINEQFFGPGTRLTVL.